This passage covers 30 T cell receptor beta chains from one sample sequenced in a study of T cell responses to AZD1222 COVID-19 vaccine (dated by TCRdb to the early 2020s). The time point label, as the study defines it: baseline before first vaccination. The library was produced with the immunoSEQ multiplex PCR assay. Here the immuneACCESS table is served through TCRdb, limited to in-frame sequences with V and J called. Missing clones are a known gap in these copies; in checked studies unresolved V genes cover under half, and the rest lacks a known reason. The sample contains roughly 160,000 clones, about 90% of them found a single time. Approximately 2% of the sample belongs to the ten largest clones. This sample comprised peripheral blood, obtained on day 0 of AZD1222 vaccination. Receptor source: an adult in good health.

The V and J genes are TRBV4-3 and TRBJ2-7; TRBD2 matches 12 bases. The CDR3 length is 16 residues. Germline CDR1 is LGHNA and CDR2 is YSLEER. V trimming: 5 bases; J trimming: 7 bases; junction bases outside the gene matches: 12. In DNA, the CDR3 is TGCGCCAGCAGCGCCGCTCTAGCGGGAGGGCCTGGGGAGCAGTACTTC. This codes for CASSAALAGGPGEQYF.

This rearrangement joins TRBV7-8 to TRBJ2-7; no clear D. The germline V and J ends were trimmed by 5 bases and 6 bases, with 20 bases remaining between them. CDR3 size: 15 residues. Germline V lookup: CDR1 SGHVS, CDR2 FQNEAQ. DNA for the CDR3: TGTGCCAGCAGCACATGCCCAGGTAAGAACCGCGAGCAGTACTTC. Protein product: CASSTCPGKNREQYF.

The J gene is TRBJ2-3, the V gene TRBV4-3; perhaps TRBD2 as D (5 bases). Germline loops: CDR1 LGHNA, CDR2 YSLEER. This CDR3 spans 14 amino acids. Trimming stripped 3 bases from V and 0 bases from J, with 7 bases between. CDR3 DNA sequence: TGCGCCAGCAGCCAGGGAGCTAGCACAGATACGCAGTATTTT. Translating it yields CASSQGASTDTQYF.

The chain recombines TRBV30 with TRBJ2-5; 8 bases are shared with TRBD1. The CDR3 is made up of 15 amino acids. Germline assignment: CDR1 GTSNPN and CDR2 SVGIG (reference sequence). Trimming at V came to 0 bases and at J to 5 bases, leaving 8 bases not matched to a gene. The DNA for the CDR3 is TGTGCCTGGAGTGTACAGGGGGTTAGCAGGGAGACCCAGTACTTC. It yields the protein CAWSVQGVSRETQYF.

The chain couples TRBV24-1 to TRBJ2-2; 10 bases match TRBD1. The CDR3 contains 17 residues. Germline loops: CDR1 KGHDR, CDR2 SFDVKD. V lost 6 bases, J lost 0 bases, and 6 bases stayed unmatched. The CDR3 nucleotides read TGTGCCACCAGTATGGACAGGGGGACTGCGAACACCGGGGAGCTGTTTTTT. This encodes CATSMDRGTANTGELFF.

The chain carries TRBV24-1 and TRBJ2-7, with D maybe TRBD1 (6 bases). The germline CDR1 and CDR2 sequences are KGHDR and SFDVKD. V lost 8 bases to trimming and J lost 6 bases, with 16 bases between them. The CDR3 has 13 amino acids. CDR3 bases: TGTGCCACCATGGGACACCCGCTCGGCGAGCAGTACTTC. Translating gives CATMGHPLGEQYF.

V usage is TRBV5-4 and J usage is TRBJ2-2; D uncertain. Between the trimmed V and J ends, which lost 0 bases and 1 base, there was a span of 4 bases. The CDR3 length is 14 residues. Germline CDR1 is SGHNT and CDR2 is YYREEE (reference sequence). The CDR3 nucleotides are TGTGCCAGCAGCTTGGAGCAGAACACCGGGGAGCTGTTTTTT. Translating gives CASSLEQNTGELFF.

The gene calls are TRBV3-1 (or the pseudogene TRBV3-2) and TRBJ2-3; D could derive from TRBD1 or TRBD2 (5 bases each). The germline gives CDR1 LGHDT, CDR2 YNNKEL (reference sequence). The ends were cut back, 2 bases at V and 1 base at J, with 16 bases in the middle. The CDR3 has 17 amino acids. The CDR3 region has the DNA TGTGCCAGCAGCCAATGGGGCGATATGGGGGGCACAGATACGCAGTATTTT. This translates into CASSQWGDMGGTDTQYF.

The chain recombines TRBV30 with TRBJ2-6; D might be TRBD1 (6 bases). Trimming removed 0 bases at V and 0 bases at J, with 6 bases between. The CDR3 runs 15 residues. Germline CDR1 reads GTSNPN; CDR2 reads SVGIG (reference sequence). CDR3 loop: CAWSVGGSGANVLTF. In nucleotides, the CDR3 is TGTGCCTGGAGTGTAGGGGGCTCTGGGGCCAACGTCCTGACTTTC.

DNA of the CDR3: TGCGCCAGCAGCCTGACAGGGCAGAACACTGAAGCTTTCTTT. Translated: CASSLTGQNTEAFF. The chain combines TRBV5-1 with TRBJ1-1; 7 nucleotides agree with TRBD1. This CDR3 region has 14 residues. V lost 4 bases, J lost 1 base, and 4 bases stayed unmatched. Germline V lookup: CDR1 SGHRS, CDR2 YFSETQ.

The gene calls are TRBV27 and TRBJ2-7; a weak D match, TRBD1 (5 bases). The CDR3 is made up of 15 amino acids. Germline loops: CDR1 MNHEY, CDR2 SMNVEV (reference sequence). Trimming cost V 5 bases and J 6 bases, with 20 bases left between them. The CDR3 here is CASSPHGQGLSEQYF. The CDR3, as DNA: TGTGCCAGCAGTCCCCATGGGCAGGGCTTGAGCGAGCAGTACTTC.

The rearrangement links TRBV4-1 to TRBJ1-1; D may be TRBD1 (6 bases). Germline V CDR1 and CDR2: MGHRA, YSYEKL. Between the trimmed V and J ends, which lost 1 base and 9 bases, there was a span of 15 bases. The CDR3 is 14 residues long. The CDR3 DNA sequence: TGCGCCAGCAGCCAAGGGGAGTGGACAGATAAAGCTTTCTTT. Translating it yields CASSQGEWTDKAFF.

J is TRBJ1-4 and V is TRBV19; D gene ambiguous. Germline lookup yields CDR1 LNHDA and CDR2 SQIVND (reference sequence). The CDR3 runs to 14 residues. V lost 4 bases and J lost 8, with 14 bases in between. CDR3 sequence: CASSSPGRPEKLFF. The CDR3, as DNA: TGTGCCAGTAGTAGTCCGGGCAGGCCAGAAAAACTGTTTTTT. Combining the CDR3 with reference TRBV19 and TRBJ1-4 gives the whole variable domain DGGITQSPKYLFRKEGQNVTLSCEQNLNHDAMYWYRQDPGQGLRLIYYSQIVNDFQKGDIAEGYSVSREKKESFPLTVTSAQKNPTAFYLCASSSPGRPEKLFFGSGTQLSVL.

The CDR3 DNA follows: TGTGCCAGCAGTACAGGGGGAGCTTTCTTT. Amino acid sequence: CASSTGGAFF. The chain combines TRBV7-9 with TRBJ1-1, with TRBD1 identical over 8 bases. CDR1 is SEHNR, CDR2 FQNEAQ, per germline (reference sequence). The V segment lost 6 bases and the J segment 10 bases; nucleotides outside the gene matches: 1. The CDR3 length is 10 residues.

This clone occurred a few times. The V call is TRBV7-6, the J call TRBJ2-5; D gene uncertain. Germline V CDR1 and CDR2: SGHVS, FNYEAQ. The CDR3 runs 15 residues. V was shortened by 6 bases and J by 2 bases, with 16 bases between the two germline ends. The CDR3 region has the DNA TGTGCCAGCAGGCTTCGGGCCAGTCCTCAAGAGACCCAGTACTTC. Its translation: CASRLRASPQETQYF.

The CDR3 spells CASSSWNNEKLFF. DNA of the CDR3: TGTGCCAGCAGCTCGTGGAACAATGAAAAACTGTTTTTT. The rearrangement uses TRBV5-6 and TRBJ1-4; D is unclear. V was shortened by 3 bases and J by 5 bases, with 8 bases between the two germline ends. CDR3 size: 13 residues. Germline-derived CDR1 and CDR2 are SGHDT and YYEEEE.

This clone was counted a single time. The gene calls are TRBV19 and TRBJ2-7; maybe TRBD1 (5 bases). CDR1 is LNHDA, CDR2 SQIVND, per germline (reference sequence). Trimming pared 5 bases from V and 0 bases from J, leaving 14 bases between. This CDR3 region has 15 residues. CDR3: CASSRTWTNSYEQYF. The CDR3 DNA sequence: TGTGCCAGTAGTCGAACCTGGACAAACTCCTACGAGCAGTACTTC. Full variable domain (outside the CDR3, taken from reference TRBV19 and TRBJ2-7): DGGITQSPKYLFRKEGQNVTLSCEQNLNHDAMYWYRQDPGQGLRLIYYSQIVNDFQKGDIAEGYSVSREKKESFPLTVTSAQKNPTAFYLCASSRTWTNSYEQYFGPGTRLTVT.

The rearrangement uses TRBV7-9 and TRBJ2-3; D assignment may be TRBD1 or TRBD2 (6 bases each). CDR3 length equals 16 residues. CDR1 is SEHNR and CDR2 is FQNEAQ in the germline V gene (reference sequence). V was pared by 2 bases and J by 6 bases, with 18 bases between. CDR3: CASSLRGARDTDTQYF. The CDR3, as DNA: TGTGCCAGCAGCTTACGCGGGGCGAGGGACACGGATACGCAGTATTTT.

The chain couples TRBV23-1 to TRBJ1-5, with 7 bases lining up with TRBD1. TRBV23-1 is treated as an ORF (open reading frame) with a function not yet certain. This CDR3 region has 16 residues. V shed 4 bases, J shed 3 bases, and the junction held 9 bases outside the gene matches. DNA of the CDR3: TGCGCCAGCAGTCCGCGACAGGGCGATTCCAATCAGCCCCAGCATTTT. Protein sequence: CASSPRQGDSNQPQHF.

The CDR3, as DNA: TGTGCCAGCTCTATCCAAACAGAGAACACTGAAGCTTTCTTT. Translating it yields CASSIQTENTEAFF. The chain uses TRBV18 and TRBJ1-1; D unresolved. Trimming shortened V by 6 bases and J by 1 base, and 12 bases separated the two germline ends. The length of the CDR3 is 14 residues. Germline CDR1 reads KGHSH; CDR2 reads LQKENI.

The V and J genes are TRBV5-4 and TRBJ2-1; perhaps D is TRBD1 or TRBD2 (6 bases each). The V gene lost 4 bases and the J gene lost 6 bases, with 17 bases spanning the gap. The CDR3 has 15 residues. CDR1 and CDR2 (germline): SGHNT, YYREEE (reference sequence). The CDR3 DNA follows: TGTGCCAGCAGCGGGATAGGGGGGACGTTCAATGAGCAGTTCTTC. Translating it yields CASSGIGGTFNEQFF.

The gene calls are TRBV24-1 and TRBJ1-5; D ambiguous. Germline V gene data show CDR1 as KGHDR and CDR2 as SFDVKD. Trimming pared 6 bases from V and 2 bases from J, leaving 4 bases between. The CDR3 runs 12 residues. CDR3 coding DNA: TGTGCCACCAGTCAGGGCAATCAGCCCCAGCATTTT. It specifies CATSQGNQPQHF.

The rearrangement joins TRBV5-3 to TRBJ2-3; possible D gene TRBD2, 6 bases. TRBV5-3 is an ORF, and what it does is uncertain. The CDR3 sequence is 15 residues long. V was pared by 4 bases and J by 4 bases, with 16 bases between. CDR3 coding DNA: TGTGCCAGAAGCGAAACAAGAGAGCGGGCAGATACGCAGTATTTT. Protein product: CARSETRERADTQYF.

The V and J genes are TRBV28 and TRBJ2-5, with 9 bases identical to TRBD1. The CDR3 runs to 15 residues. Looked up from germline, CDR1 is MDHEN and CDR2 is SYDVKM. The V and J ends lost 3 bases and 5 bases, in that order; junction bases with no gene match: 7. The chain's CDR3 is CASSFSGQGKETQYF. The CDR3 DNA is TGTGCCAGCAGTTTTTCGGGACAGGGAAAGGAGACCCAGTACTTC.

In DNA, the CDR3 is TGTGCCACCAGTGATCCCGGGACAGGGACTTTCTTT. It encodes CATSDPGTGTFF. The gene calls are TRBV24-1 and TRBJ1-1, with 9 bases matching TRBD1. Germline V gives CDR1 KGHDR, CDR2 SFDVKD. Losses at the gene ends were 3 bases for V and 12 bases for J; bases not matched to a gene: 4. This CDR3 has 12 amino acids.

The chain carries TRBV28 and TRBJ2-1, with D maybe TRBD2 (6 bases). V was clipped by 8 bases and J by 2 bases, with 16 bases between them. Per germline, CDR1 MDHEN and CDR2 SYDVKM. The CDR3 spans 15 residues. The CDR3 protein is CASRERAATYNEQFF. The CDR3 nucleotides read TGTGCCAGCCGTGAGCGGGCCGCAACCTACAATGAGCAGTTCTTC.

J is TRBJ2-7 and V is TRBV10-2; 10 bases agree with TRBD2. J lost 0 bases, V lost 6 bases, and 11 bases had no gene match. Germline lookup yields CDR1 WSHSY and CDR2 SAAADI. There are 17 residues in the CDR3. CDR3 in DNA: TGCGCCAGCAGCATGGGGCTAGCGGGGGCCAACTCCTACGAGCAGTACTTC. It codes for CASSMGLAGANSYEQYF.

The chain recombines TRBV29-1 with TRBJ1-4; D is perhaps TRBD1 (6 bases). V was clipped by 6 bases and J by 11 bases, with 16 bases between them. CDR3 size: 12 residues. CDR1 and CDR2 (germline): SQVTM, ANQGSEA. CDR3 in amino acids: CSVGETGEKLFF. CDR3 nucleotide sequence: TGCAGCGTCGGGGAGACAGGCGAGAAACTGTTTTTT.

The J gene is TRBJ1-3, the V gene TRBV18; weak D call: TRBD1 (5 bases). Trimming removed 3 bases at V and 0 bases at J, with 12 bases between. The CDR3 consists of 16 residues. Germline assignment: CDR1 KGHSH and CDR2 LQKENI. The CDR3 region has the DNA TGTGCCAGCTCACCCCGGGACGACAGCTCTGGAAACACCATATATTTT. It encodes CASSPRDDSSGNTIYF.

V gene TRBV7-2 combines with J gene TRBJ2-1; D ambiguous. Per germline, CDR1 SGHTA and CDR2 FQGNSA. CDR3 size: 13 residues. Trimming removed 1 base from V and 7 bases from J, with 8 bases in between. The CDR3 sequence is CASSLVTANEQFF. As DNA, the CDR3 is TGTGCCAGCAGCTTAGTTACGGCTAATGAGCAGTTCTTC.